Reported below is one T cell receptor beta chain. Its antigen remains unidentified. Stated time point: week 47, end of study. The vaccine gave 300 ug of a 20-mer mutant IDH1 peptide subcutaneously per dose. This record comes from a study of a mutant IDH1 vaccine in newly diagnosed glioma. Study summary: Vaccine dosing followed radiotherapy by 4-6 weeks, or accompanied temozolomide cycles. Held at week 35, visit V12 was the safety follow-up, and visit V13 followed at week 47. Treated patients showed a male proportion of around 62%, a female proportion of 37.5%, and a mean age of 40.4 years.

This table comes from immunoSEQ multiplex PCR, and its TCRdb copy is limited to in-frame clones, with some not included. The repertoire holds about 13,000 clones, with roughly four fifths as singletons. With 3 bases clipped from V and 8 bases from J, the junction kept 5 bases outside the gene matches. Per the germline V gene, CDR1 is MDHEN and CDR2 is SYDVKM. This CDR3 is 13 amino acids long. The V and J genes are TRBV28 and TRBJ1-2; 8 nucleotides agree with TRBD1. This specimen was PBMCs, taken from a glioma patient whose treatment included an IDH1 peptide vaccine. The TCR originated in a woman aged 40 to 50 with glioma. CDR3 amino acids: CASSLTGAGGYTF. The CDR3, as DNA: TGTGCCAGCAGTTTGACAGGGGCGGGGGGCTACACCTTC.